What follows are 7 T cell receptor beta chains derived from one specimen sequenced in a study of cytomegalovirus exposure and HLA in healthy donors. Amplification used 60 Vbeta primers and 13 Jbeta primers. Only in-frame clones appear in the TCRdb table, and some are missing; sequencing was by immunoSEQ multiplex PCR. The sample data list tens of thousands of clones. The sample taken for sequencing was PBMCs. The receptors come from a male donor in good health and CMV-seronegative.

The chain is built from TRBV9 and TRBJ1-2; D ambiguous. Germline CDR1 is SGDLS and CDR2 is YYNGEE. This CDR3 has 19 residues. V dropped 5 bases and J dropped 1 base, with 27 bases sitting between them. As DNA, the CDR3 is TGTGCCAGCAGGGGGAGAGTCATCGTCAGAGGGCTTGGTAACTATGGCTACACCTTC. Translated: CASRGRVIVRGLGNYGYTF.

Here the CDR3 reads CASSLQGYNEQFF. The CDR3 DNA follows: TGCGCCAGCAGCTTGCAGGGTTACAATGAGCAGTTCTTC. The chain carries TRBV5-1 and TRBJ2-1; D may be TRBD1 (5 bases). The V end lost 1 base, the J end lost 4 bases, and 6 bases lay between the germline ends. The CDR3 is made up of 13 amino acids. CDR1 is SGHRS, CDR2 YFSETQ, per germline.

The chain joins TRBV5-3 to TRBJ1-2; 8 positions agree with TRBD1. TRBV5-3 is an open reading frame, and its role is uncertain. The CDR3 has 17 amino acids. Unmatched junction bases numbered 15, after V lost 4 bases and J lost 4 bases. This CDR3 is CARSASTSGGGVYGYTF. The CDR3 DNA is TGTGCCAGAAGCGCGTCAACCTCAGGGGGCGGGGTCTATGGCTACACCTTC.

V and J are TRBV12-5 and TRBJ2-3; D is perhaps TRBD2 (5 bases). The CDR3 consists of 12 residues. Germline values: CDR1 LGHNT, CDR2 FRNRAP. Deletions cut 8 bases from V and 1 base from J, with 7 bases between. The CDR3 region has the DNA TGTGCTAGTTTGAGGGGCACAGATACGCAGTATTTT. Translating gives CASLRGTDTQYF.

The chain links TRBV27 to TRBJ2-7, with 8 bases aligning to TRBD1. The CDR3 extends over 13 amino acids. V lost 4 bases and J lost 5; bases outside the gene matches: 4. CDR1 is MNHEY and CDR2 is SMNVEV in the germline V gene (reference sequence). CDR3 region: CASSYWTGNEQYF. For the CDR3, the DNA is TGTGCCAGCAGTTATTGGACAGGGAACGAGCAGTACTTC.

The V and J genes are TRBV4-1 and TRBJ2-3; D possibly corresponds to TRBD2 (6 bases). The germline CDR1 and CDR2 sequences are MGHRA and YSYEKL. The V end was cut by 5 bases, the J end by 4 bases, with 13 bases between. CDR3 length: 14 residues. The CDR3 reads CASSLLGGADTQYF. Written as DNA, the CDR3 is TGCGCCAGCAGCTTGCTAGGAGGGGCAGATACGCAGTATTTT.

The chain links TRBV5-5 to TRBJ1-2; the D gene is possibly TRBD1 (5 bases). The germline V gene encodes CDR1 SGHKS and CDR2 YYEKEE (reference sequence). This CDR3 has 13 residues. V lost 4 bases and J 7 bases, leaving 14 bases between the germline ends. The CDR3 nucleotides read TGTGCCAGCAGCACATACAGGAAGGGTGGCTACACCTTC. As protein: CASSTYRKGGYTF.